The clone carrying this T cell receptor (beta chain) was recorded at least ten times. Antigen: not known. This specimen comes from a study of neurological immune-mediated disorders. Study details: For the 35 or so multiple sclerosis patients, the disease was relapsing-remitting in approximately 30 and secondary progressive in 3. Study outcomes and limitations: Phylogenetic grouping placed 18 of 34 multiple sclerosis patients' repertoires in one related-CDR3 cluster, a possible signature. TCR clonal expansion peaked in HTLV-1-associated myelopathy patients and was lowest in multiple sclerosis patients.

The V gene lost 6 bases and the J gene lost 4 bases, with 12 bases spanning the gap. This CDR3 has 13 amino acids. The authors made cDNA by 5'RACE with 10-nucleotide random UMIs. TCRdb recomputed calls from the 5' RACE reads with MiXCR, one row per CDR3 protein. This table has 30,000 to 40,000 distinct CDR3 sequences, 3.5% to 4.5% appearing once. Sequencing was carried out using PBMCs. The chain employs TRBV12-3 or TRBV12-4 and TRBJ1-1; possible D gene TRBD1, 5 bases. The receptor was derived from a man aged 25-45 years with multiple sclerosis. CDR3 loop: CASSIPGVTEAFF. In nucleotides, the CDR3 is TGTGCCAGCAGCATTCCGGGGGTCACTGAAGCTTTCTTT.